The rows below give T cell receptor beta chains drawn from one sample of a study of early T cells in non-severe SARS-CoV-2 infection. A single record per CDR3 protein comes from TCRdb applying MiXCR to the 5' RACE reads. This table has about 110,000 distinct CDR3 sequences, roughly an eighth appearing once. Material for sequencing was whole blood. Receptors originate from an adult who was a healthcare worker with PCR-confirmed SARS-CoV-2 infection or an uninfected control (not recorded which). Each CDR3 is given with its conserved first and last residue. Fields, in order: CDR3 length, D gene, V gene, clone size, J gene, CDR3 DNA, CDR3 protein. D genes are given only for firm matches. The size of a clone is reported for some rows only, either as once, few or many, or as a class for expanded clones.

12,.,TRBV6-5,few,TRBJ2-7,TGTGCCAGTTTGTCACTAGCCGGCGAGCAGTACTTC,CASLSLAGEQYF
18,TRBD1,TRBV11-2,few,TRBJ2-2,TGTGCCAGCAGCCGGACCCTTAGGACAGGCACGAACACCGGGGAGCTGTTTTTT,CASSRTLRTGTNTGELFF
12,.,TRBV29-1,many,TRBJ1-1,TGCAGCGCGTATAAACTGAACACTGAAGCTTTCTTT,CSAYKLNTEAFF
13,.,TRBV7-9,.,TRBJ1-4,TGTGCCAGCAGCTTGACAGCCTATGAAAAACTGTTTTTT,CASSLTAYEKLFF
11,.,TRBV20-1,.,TRBJ2-5,TGCAGTGCTACAGGGGTCGAGACCCAGTACTTC,CSATGVETQYF
15,.,TRBV27,many,TRBJ1-5,TGTGCCAGCAGTTTAGAACGCCCTAGCAATCAGCCCCAGCATTTT,CASSLERPSNQPQHF
15,.,TRBV2,few,TRBJ1-6,TGTGCCAGCAGTGAAGAGGGACCCTATAATTCACCCCTCCACTTT,CASSEEGPYNSPLHF
13,.,TRBV29-1,many,TRBJ2-1,TGCAGCGTCTGGGCCGGCTCCTACAATGAGCAGTTCTTC,CSVWAGSYNEQFF
11,TRBD2,TRBV7-9,.,TRBJ2-3,TGTGCCAGCACCGGGGGGGACATGCAGTATTTT,CASTGGDMQYF
13,TRBD1,TRBV12-3/TRBV12-4,.,TRBJ1-1,TGTGCCAGCAGTCCATTCCAGGGGGGAGAAGCTTTCTTT,CASSPFQGGEAFF
14,TRBD2,TRBV6-6,few,TRBJ2-3,TGTGCCAGCGCGGAGGATCTAGCGGGGGATACGCAGTATTTT,CASAEDLAGDTQYF
17,TRBD2,TRBV12-3/TRBV12-4,.,TRBJ2-1,TGTGCCAGCAGGCACAGGGGGCTAGCGGGAGGGCACAATGAGCAGTTCTTC,CASRHRGLAGGHNEQFF
14,.,TRBV19,many,TRBJ1-6,TGTGCCAGTAGTGAACAGTCTAAGAATTCACCCCTCCACTTT,CASSEQSKNSPLHF
14,TRBD1,TRBV5-1,few,TRBJ2-5,TGCGCCAGCAGCCGGGACAGGCCCCAAGAGACCCAGTACTTC,CASSRDRPQETQYF
18,TRBD2,TRBV10-2,few,TRBJ2-2,TGCGCCAGCAATACCCGGACTAGCGGGGGGCTGAACACCGGGGAGCTGTTTTTT,CASNTRTSGGLNTGELFF
17,TRBD2,TRBV28,few,TRBJ2-5,TGTGCCAGCAGTTCCCGGGAGGGCACGCGGTACCAAGAGACCCAGTACTTC,CASSSREGTRYQETQYF
14,.,TRBV6-6,.,TRBJ1-5,TGTGCCAGCAGTCCGGGGTCTCGCAATCAGCCCCAGCATTTT,CASSPGSRNQPQHF
14,.,TRBV6-2/TRBV6-3,.,TRBJ2-5,TGTGCCAGCAGTTACGACGCCAGGGGAGAGACCCAGTACTTC,CASSYDARGETQYF
15,TRBD1,TRBV2,few,TRBJ1-4,TGTGCCAGCAGTGGAAGGGGACAGGGAAGAGAAAAACTGTTTTTT,CASSGRGQGREKLFF
15,.,TRBV21-1,.,TRBJ2-5,TGTGCCAGCAGCAACGACGGAACTCGCAGGGAGACCCAGTACTTC,CASSNDGTRRETQYF
14,TRBD1,TRBV24-1,few,TRBJ1-5,TGTGCCACCAGTGGAACAGGGGGCAGTCAGCCCCAGCATTTT,CATSGTGGSQPQHF
18,.,TRBV5-5,few,TRBJ2-1,TGTGCCAGCAGCTTGTTCGGCCAGGGGAAAGTAACGAGGAATGAGCAGTTCTTC,CASSLFGQGKVTRNEQFF
15,TRBD1,TRBV10-3,few,TRBJ2-3,TGTGCCATCAGTGAACTGGACAGGGATCCAGATACGCAGTATTTT,CAISELDRDPDTQYF
16,TRBD2,TRBV5-1,medium-sized,TRBJ2-1,TGCGCCAGCAGTTTCGTGGGCGGGGGGCCGTACAATGAGCAGTTCTTC,CASSFVGGGPYNEQFF
16,TRBD2,TRBV20-1,.,TRBJ2-7,TGCAGTGCCACACCCTCCCGGGGACTAGCCCTCCTCGAGCAGTACTTC,CSATPSRGLALLEQYF
14,.,TRBV6-6,.,TRBJ1-4,TGTGCCAGCAGTCAGAGCGGGACGGATGAAAAACTGTTTTTT,CASSQSGTDEKLFF
13,TRBD2,TRBV10-3,many,TRBJ2-4,TGTGCCATGGCGGGGGGAGCCAAAAACATTCAGTACTTC,CAMAGGAKNIQYF
15,TRBD1,TRBV7-9,few,TRBJ1-1,TGTGCCAGCAGCGAACCCCAGGGGGGCCGCACTGAAGCTTTCTTT,CASSEPQGGRTEAFF
11,.,TRBV29-1,many,TRBJ1-2,TGCAGCACTTTGGCAGCCTATGGCTACACCTTC,CSTLAAYGYTF
21,TRBD2,TRBV7-8,many,TRBJ2-3,TGTGCCAGCAGCTTAGCCATGGGCTCTAGCGGACGGGATTCGGGCACAGATACGCAGTATTTT,CASSLAMGSSGRDSGTDTQYF
12,.,TRBV3-1,many,TRBJ2-2,TGTGCCAGCCGACAAAACACCGGGGAGCTGTTTTTT,CASRQNTGELFF
16,TRBD1,TRBV27,few,TRBJ2-1,TGTGCCAGCAGTTTATTATTCGACAGGGACGCCTTTGAGCAGTTCTTC,CASSLLFDRDAFEQFF
16,TRBD2,TRBV5-6,few,TRBJ2-1,TGTGCCAGCAGCTTGGCCGCGGGAGTGGGGCACAATGAGCAGTTCTTC,CASSLAAGVGHNEQFF
19,.,TRBV6-1,.,TRBJ1-5,TGTGCCAGCAGCAAGGATCCAGGCAGCCTAGGGTTGGGCAATCAGCCCCAGCATTTT,CASSKDPGSLGLGNQPQHF
15,.,TRBV12-3/TRBV12-4,.,TRBJ2-3,TGTGCCAGCAGTTTAGCGGGGGGTTACACAGATACGCAGTATTTT,CASSLAGGYTDTQYF
11,.,TRBV20-1,few,TRBJ2-3,TGCAGTGCTCGTACTGCGGATACGCAGTATTTT,CSARTADTQYF
16,.,TRBV3-1,many,TRBJ2-5,TGTGCCAGCAGCCATCACAAGACTAGTACCTCAGAGACCCAGTACTTC,CASSHHKTSTSETQYF
13,.,TRBV2,few,TRBJ2-1,TGTGCCAGCAGTGTTGACAGGTCGAATGAGCAGTTCTTC,CASSVDRSNEQFF
16,TRBD2,TRBV20-1,.,TRBJ2-3,TGCAGTGCTCCCCGGGGCAGCGGGGGTAGCACAGATACGCAGTATTTT,CSAPRGSGGSTDTQYF
13,.,TRBV7-9,.,TRBJ1-1,TGTGCCAGCAGCTTTGGGGGGGCCACTGAAGCTTTCTTT,CASSFGGATEAFF
14,.,TRBV20-1,many,TRBJ2-2,TGCAGTGCTGACCGCTGGGGGCAGGGTGGGGAGCTGTTTTTT,CSADRWGQGGELFF
12,.,TRBV12-3/TRBV12-4,many,TRBJ2-7,TGTGCCAGCAGTACAGGGACCTACGAGCAGTACTTC,CASSTGTYEQYF
18,TRBD2,TRBV20-1,few,TRBJ2-1,TGCAGTGTACTAGCGGGAGGCTCGAGGAAGAGCTCCTACAATGAGCAGTTCTTC,CSVLAGGSRKSSYNEQFF
11,.,TRBV29-1,.,TRBJ2-7,TGCAGCGCTGGGTGGGTCTACGAGCAGTACTTC,CSAGWVYEQYF
17,.,TRBV18,few,TRBJ1-1,TGTGCCAGCTCACCAGTGGGAGGGTCCATCATGAACACTGAAGCTTTCTTT,CASSPVGGSIMNTEAFF
15,TRBD1,TRBV6-5,.,TRBJ1-1,TGTGCCAGCAGAGAACAATCGGACAGGAGCACTAAAGCTTTCTTT,CASREQSDRSTKAFF
12,TRBD2,TRBV6-5,.,TRBJ2-7,TGTGCCAGCCGGGGGGGATCCTACGAGCAGTACTTC,CASRGGSYEQYF
16,TRBD1,TRBV18,.,TRBJ1-3,TGTGCCAGCTCACTATTGTCCGGGACAGAAAAGAACACCATATATTTT,CASSLLSGTEKNTIYF
14,.,TRBV12-3/TRBV12-4,many,TRBJ1-1,TGTGCCAGCAGTTTAACCCTATCGAACACTGAAGCTTTCTTT,CASSLTLSNTEAFF
12,.,TRBV20-1,few,TRBJ2-7,TGCAGTGCTGTCGGCCCTGCCTACGAGCAGTACTTC,CSAVGPAYEQYF
13,.,TRBV11-3,few,TRBJ2-2,TGTGCCAGCAGCTTCAGTCAGGCGGGGGAGCTGTTTTTT,CASSFSQAGELFF
17,.,TRBV7-9,few,TRBJ2-5,TGTGCCAGCAGCTCGGGGACCCGCCGGGATAATCAAGAGACCCAGTACTTC,CASSSGTRRDNQETQYF
16,.,TRBV7-9,many,TRBJ1-5,TGTGCCAGCAGCTCATGGGGCGCCGAGGGCAATCAGCCCCAGCATTTT,CASSSWGAEGNQPQHF
14,TRBD2,TRBV2,few,TRBJ2-5,TGTGCCAGCAGGGGGACTAGCGGCCCGGCGACCCAGTACTTC,CASRGTSGPATQYF